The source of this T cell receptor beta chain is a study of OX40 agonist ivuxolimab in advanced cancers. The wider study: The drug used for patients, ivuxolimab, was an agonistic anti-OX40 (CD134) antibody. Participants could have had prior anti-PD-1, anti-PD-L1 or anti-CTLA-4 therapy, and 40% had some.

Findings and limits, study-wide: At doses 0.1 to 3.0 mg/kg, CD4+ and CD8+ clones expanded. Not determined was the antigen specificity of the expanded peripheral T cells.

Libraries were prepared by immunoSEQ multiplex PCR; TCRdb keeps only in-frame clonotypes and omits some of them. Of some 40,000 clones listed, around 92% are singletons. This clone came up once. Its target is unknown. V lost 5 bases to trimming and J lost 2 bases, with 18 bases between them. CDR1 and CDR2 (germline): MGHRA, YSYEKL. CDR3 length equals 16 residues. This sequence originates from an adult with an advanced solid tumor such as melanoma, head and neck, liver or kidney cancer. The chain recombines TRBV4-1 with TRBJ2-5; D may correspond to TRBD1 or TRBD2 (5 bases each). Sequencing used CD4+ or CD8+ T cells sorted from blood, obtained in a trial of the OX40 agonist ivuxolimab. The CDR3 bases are TGCGCCAGCAGCAACCGAGGGGACGGACGGCAAGAGACCCAGTACTTC. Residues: CASSNRGDGRQETQYF.